This TCR beta chain was obtained from a study of blood T cell repertoires in COVID-19. Repertoires were generated with immunoSEQ multiplex PCR, while TCRdb's copy carries only in-frame clones and drops some. This table holds fewer than 90,000 clones, 75% to 90% found once. Material for sequencing was peripheral blood. This receptor was taken from a male donor with acute or convalescent COVID-19.

CDR3 in DNA: TGTGCCAGCAGCTTGTCCCCTACTGAGACCCAGTACTTC. Translating gives CASSLSPTETQYF. The chain joins TRBV5-5 to TRBJ2-5; D unclear. Trimming shortened V by 1 base and J by 5 bases, and 9 bases separated the two germline ends. Germline V gives CDR1 SGHKS, CDR2 YYEKEE (reference sequence). This CDR3 spans 13 amino acids. Full variable domain (rest looked up from reference TRBV5-5 and TRBJ2-5): DAGVTQSPTHLIKTRGQQVTLRCSPISGHKSVSWYQQVLGQGPQFIFQYYEKEERGRGNFPDRFSARQFPNYSSELNVNALLLGDSALYLCASSLSPTETQYFGPGTRLLVL.